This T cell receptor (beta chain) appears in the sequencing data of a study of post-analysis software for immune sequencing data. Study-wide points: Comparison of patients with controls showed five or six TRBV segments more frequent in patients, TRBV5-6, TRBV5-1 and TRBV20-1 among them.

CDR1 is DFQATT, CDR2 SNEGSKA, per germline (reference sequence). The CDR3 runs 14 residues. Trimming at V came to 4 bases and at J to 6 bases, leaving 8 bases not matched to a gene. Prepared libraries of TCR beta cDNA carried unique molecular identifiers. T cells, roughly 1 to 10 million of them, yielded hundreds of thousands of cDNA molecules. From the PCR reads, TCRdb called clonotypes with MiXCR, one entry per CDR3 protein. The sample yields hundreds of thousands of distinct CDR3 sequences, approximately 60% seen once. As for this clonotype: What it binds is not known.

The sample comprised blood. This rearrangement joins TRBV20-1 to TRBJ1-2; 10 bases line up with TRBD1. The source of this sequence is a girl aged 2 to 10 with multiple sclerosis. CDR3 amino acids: CSAIVTGTGDGYTF. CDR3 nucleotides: TGCAGTGCTATAGTAACCGGGACAGGGGATGGCTACACCTTC.